This TCR beta chain is drawn from a study of cytomegalovirus exposure and HLA in healthy donors. Study-level findings and limits: V- and J-gene trimming of TCR beta was linked (in a later analysis) to a missense DCLRE1C variant. Sequencing likely caused a cluster of highly shared sequence variants. Links to common viral pathogens appeared, in a later analysis, for several of the most significant clusters.

This clone was seen more than once but under ten times. Antigen: not known. The PCR ran on 60 Vbeta and 13 Jbeta primers. The repertoire was sequenced with immunoSEQ multiplex PCR; TCRdb's copy has only in-frame clones and lacks some. The repertoire has some 120,000 clones, roughly 9% of them found once; the top ten carry 2.5% to 3.5%. The sequenced sample consisted of PBMCs. This TCR was sampled from a man under 40 in good health and CMV-seronegative.

CDR3 in DNA: TGTGCCAGCAGGGGGACAGGGACCGTCTGGTTCTTC. Translating gives CASRGTGTVWFF. The rearrangement uses TRBV28 and TRBJ2-1; TRBD1 matches at 9 bases. Germline CDR1 MDHEN, CDR2 SYDVKM. The J segment lost 15 bases and the V segment lost 6 bases, leaving 9 bases of the junction unmatched. The CDR3 has 12 amino acids. Full variable domain (remainder filled in from reference TRBV28 and TRBJ2-1): DVKVTQSSRYLVKRTGEKVFLECVQDMDHENMFWYRQDPGLGLRLIYFSYDVKMKEKGDIPEGYSVSREKKERFSLILESASTNQTSMYLCASRGTGTVWFFGPGTRLTVL.